These 17 T cell receptor beta chains share one sample of origin, sequenced in a study of T cells in Graves' hyperthyroidism and ophthalmopathy. What was amplified from RNA transcripts were TCR beta CDR3 regions. HTBI primers were employed in a first-round RT-PCR of the TCR CDR3. Via MiXCR, TCRdb re-called the multiplex PCR reads, giving one row per CDR3 protein. Of more than 500,000 distinct CDR3 sequences in the sample, roughly 16% were seen once. The sequenced material came from blood. These receptor sequences come from a woman younger than 45 with Graves' ophthalmopathy.

This clonotype was observed many times. The gene calls are TRBV30 and TRBJ1-5; D is unresolved. V was clipped by 0 bases and J by 4 bases, with 7 bases between them. Germline V CDR1 and CDR2: GTSNPN, SVGIG (reference sequence). The CDR3 sequence is 13 residues long. In nucleotides, the CDR3 is TGTGCCTGGAGTGTACTCGGGAATCAGCCCCAGCATTTT. Its protein is CAWSVLGNQPQHF.

Ten or more counts support this clonotype. The V gene is TRBV2, the J gene TRBJ2-3, with no clear D. The V gene's germline CDR1 is SNHLY and CDR2 FYNNEI. V was clipped by 4 bases and J by 5 bases, with 13 bases between them. The CDR3 is 14 residues long. This CDR3 is CASSAWAQKDTQYF. CDR3 in DNA: TGTGCCAGCAGTGCATGGGCACAGAAAGATACGCAGTATTTT.

The chain combines TRBV5-1 with TRBJ2-6; no clear D. V lost 4 bases and J 1 base, leaving 9 bases between the germline ends. In germline, CDR1 is SGHRS, CDR2 YFSETQ. The CDR3 has 15 amino acids. This chain's CDR3 is CASSLLISGANVLTF. CDR3 bases: TGCGCCAGCAGCCTCTTAATTTCTGGGGCCAACGTCCTGACTTTC.

The V call is TRBV6-5, the J call TRBJ2-7; D is unclear. CDR1 is MNHEY, CDR2 SVGAGI, per germline. Trimming removed 2 bases from V and 1 base from J, with 24 bases in between. The CDR3 is 19 amino acids. CDR3 in DNA: TGTGCCAGCAGTTACGAGAGTTTGGCCCCTCAGATGGGATCCTACGAGCAGTACTTC. As protein: CASSYESLAPQMGSYEQYF.

The rearrangement uses TRBV29-1 and TRBJ2-7; the D gene could be TRBD1 or TRBD2 (6 bases each). V lost 7 bases and J 5 bases, leaving 18 bases between the germline ends. The CDR3 contains 13 residues. CDR1 is SQVTM, CDR2 ANQGSEA, per germline. This CDR3 is CSGVRGPENEQYF. The CDR3 nucleotides read TGCAGCGGCGTCCGGGGGCCGGAAAACGAGCAGTACTTC.

The table lists this clonotype with many counts. The chain has TRBV13 and TRBJ2-7, with a possible D match to TRBD2 (6 bases). V dropped 4 bases and J dropped 1 base, with 17 bases sitting between them. CDR1 and CDR2 (germline): PRHDT, FYEKMQ (reference sequence). The CDR3 loop spans 16 amino acids. The CDR3 region is CASSSRPGGGSYEQYF. The CDR3 nucleotides read TGTGCCAGCAGCTCCCGGCCGGGTGGAGGGTCCTACGAGCAGTACTTC.

This clonotype was counted ten times or more. This sequence joins TRBV20-1 and TRBJ2-3, with D perhaps matching TRBD1 or TRBD2 (5 bases each). Germline V gene sequence: CDR1 DFQATT, CDR2 SNEGSKA (reference sequence). V lost 5 bases to trimming and J lost 1 base, with 16 bases between them. The CDR3 loop spans 15 amino acids. The CDR3 DNA reads TGCAGTGCTCCCGGGGCACTGAGTGGCACAGATACGCAGTATTTT. Its protein product is CSAPGALSGTDTQYF.

This chain joins TRBV7-9 and TRBJ1-1; D is unclear. The ends were cut back, 5 bases at V and 7 bases at J, with 17 bases in the middle. CDR1 and CDR2 from the germline V gene are SEHNR and FQNEAQ (reference sequence). This CDR3 spans 14 amino acids. CDR3 region: CASSPWTKGDEAFF. Written as DNA, the CDR3 is TGTGCCAGCAGCCCATGGACCAAGGGCGATGAAGCTTTCTTT.

This clonotype appeared many times. The genes are TRBV11-1 and TRBJ2-7; 8 bases agree with TRBD2. Germline CDR1 is SGHAT and CDR2 is FQDESV (reference sequence). After removal of 2 bases from V and 6 bases from J, the junction contained 6 bases not matched to a gene. There are 14 residues in the CDR3. CDR3 nucleotide sequence: TGTGCCAGCAGCTTACCGGGAGGGCCCTTCGAGCAGTACTTC. This gives the protein CASSLPGGPFEQYF.

The chain has TRBV9 and TRBJ2-1; no definite D call. This CDR3 spans 14 amino acids. V was shortened by 2 bases and J by 15 bases, with 21 bases between the two germline ends. CDR1 is SGDLS, CDR2 YYNGEE, per germline. For the CDR3, the DNA is TGTGCCAGCAGCGTTGGGCACGTTGAATCACACCCGTTCTTC. The encoded protein is CASSVGHVESHPFF.

The table lists this clonotype with many counts. The chain couples TRBV30 to TRBJ2-7; no firm D call. The CDR3 totals 11 residues. Germline V CDR1 and CDR2: GTSNPN, SVGIG (reference sequence). The V and J ends lost 2 bases and 4 bases respectively, with 6 bases between them. CDR3 coding DNA: TGTGCCTGGAGTCCACAGTACGAGCAGTACTTC. This sequence encodes CAWSPQYEQYF.

In its sample, this clonotype was seen a few times. The chain employs TRBV20-1 and TRBJ1-2; possibly TRBD1 for D (6 bases). The V end was cut by 0 bases, the J end by 4 bases, with 9 bases between. CDR3 length equals 13 residues. The V gene's germline CDR1 is DFQATT and CDR2 SNEGSKA (reference sequence). The CDR3 DNA is TGCAGTGCTAGAGAGGCCAGGGGCTATGGCTACACCTTC. Its protein is CSAREARGYGYTF.

About this clonotype itself: No conserved phenylalanine or tryptophan is present at the end of the CDR3, so a read error is the likely explanation. The chain is built from TRBV6-2 or TRBV6-3 and TRBJ2-1, with D unclear. Germline V gene lookup returns CDR1 MNHEY and CDR2 SVGEGT. The CDR3 extends over 13 amino acids. The V and J ends lost 9 bases and 1 base respectively, with 10 bases between them. The CDR3 sequence is CASKPESYNEQFV. The CDR3 DNA follows: TGTGCCAGTAAACCGGAGTCCTACAATGAGCAGTTCGTC.

The table lists this clonotype with many counts. CDR3 in DNA: TGTGCCAGCAGTTTGGTAGGGGGCGAGGGCAATCAGCCCCAGCATTTT. Translation gives CASSLVGGEGNQPQHF. This chain connects TRBV27 to TRBJ1-5, with 7 bases lining up with TRBD1. Per germline, CDR1 MNHEY and CDR2 SMNVEV (reference sequence). This CDR3 is 16 amino acids long. The trim removed 3 bases at V and 2 bases at J, leaving 7 bases unmatched.

The table lists this clonotype with a few counts. The chain combines TRBV15 with TRBJ2-6; 7 nucleotides line up with TRBD1. The junction had 16 bases not matched to a gene; V was cut back by 5 bases and J by 0 bases. The CDR3 loop spans 20 amino acids. Germline CDR1 and CDR2: LNHNV and YYDKDF (reference sequence). As DNA, the CDR3 is TGTGCCACCAGCCCAGGCGAGACAGGGTCTTCGTTCTCTGGGGCCAACGTCCTGACTTTC. It specifies CATSPGETGSSFSGANVLTF.

The sample holds one count of this clonotype. The CDR3 does not close with the conserved phenylalanine or tryptophan, likely indicating a read error. J is TRBJ2-7 and V is TRBV20-1; D is ambiguous. The V gene lost 0 bases and the J gene lost 0 bases, with 6 bases spanning the gap. This CDR3 is 13 amino acids long. Germline assignment: CDR1 DFQATT and CDR2 SNEGSKA (reference sequence). In DNA form, the CDR3 reads TGCAGTGCTAGAGAGTCTAACTCCTACGAGCAGTACCTC. Amino acids: CSARESNSYEQYL.

This clonotype has ten or more counts. V and J are TRBV20-1 and TRBJ2-1; TRBD2 aligns across 12 bases. J was trimmed by 10 bases and V by 3 bases; bases with no gene match: 7. Germline loops: CDR1 DFQATT, CDR2 SNEGSKA (reference sequence). This CDR3 has 14 residues. The CDR3 bases are TGCAGTGCTAGTGGACTAGCGGGAAAAGACGAGCAGTTCTTC. Its protein is CSASGLAGKDEQFF.